One sample yielded the 10 T cell receptor beta chains listed below, sequenced in a study of early T cells in non-severe SARS-CoV-2 infection. TCRdb itself ran the 5' RACE reads through MiXCR, one entry per CDR3 protein. The sample has over 50,000 distinct CDR3 sequences, less than 14% seen once. The source material was whole blood. Receptors originate from an adult who was a healthcare worker with PCR-confirmed SARS-CoV-2 infection or an uninfected control (not recorded which).

V usage is TRBV7-9 and J usage is TRBJ2-7; the match to TRBD2 covers 10 bases. The CDR3 contains 15 residues. Germline trimming cut 5 bases from V and 4 bases from J; bases unmatched to any gene: 8. The V gene's germline CDR1 is SEHNR and CDR2 FQNEAQ (reference sequence). The CDR3 region is CASSPQRGGGYEQYF. DNA for the CDR3: TGTGCCAGCAGCCCTCAGCGGGGGGGCGGTTACGAGCAGTACTTC.

This clonotype was seen ten or more times. V is TRBV7-2 and J is TRBJ1-2, with D hard to call. The germline V and J ends were trimmed by 3 bases and 0 bases, with 11 bases remaining between them. The CDR3 extends over 15 amino acids. Germline V CDR1 and CDR2: SGHTA, FQGNSA. The CDR3 bases are TGTGCCAGCAGCTTCCCCCAGGAGTCTAACTATGGCTACACCTTC. Protein sequence: CASSFPQESNYGYTF.

The chain employs TRBV5-6 and TRBJ2-2; 7 bases fit TRBD2. V lost 4 bases and J lost 0; bases outside the gene matches: 0. Per the germline V gene, CDR1 is SGHDT and CDR2 is YYEEEE. CDR3 length: 14 amino acids. The CDR3 protein is CASSAGANTGELFF. The CDR3 DNA reads as TGTGCCAGCAGCGCGGGGGCGAACACCGGGGAGCTGTTTTTT.

This sequence joins TRBV10-3 and TRBJ2-7; D unclear. Per the germline V gene, CDR1 is ENHRY and CDR2 is SYGVKD. The CDR3 spans 15 residues. Between the trimmed V and J ends, which lost 0 bases and 1 base, there was a span of 10 bases. CDR3 loop: CAISESTQLSYEQYF. The CDR3, as DNA: TGTGCCATCAGTGAGTCGACACAGCTGTCCTACGAGCAGTACTTC.

Of note for this clonotype: A single base separates this from a much larger clone, so it may be a read error. This chain connects TRBV11-2 to TRBJ2-7, with TRBD2 matching 11 bases. The CDR3 extends over 17 amino acids. Germline CDR1 is SGHAT and CDR2 is FQNNGV. The CDR3 reads CVSSLAVTSGGTYEQYF. CDR3 nucleotides: TGTGTCAGCAGCTTAGCGGTAACTAGCGGGGGCACCTACGAGCAGTACTTC.

V gene TRBV7-8 combines with J gene TRBJ2-1, with 10 bases matching TRBD1. This CDR3 has 13 residues. Germline V CDR1 and CDR2: SGHVS, FQNEAQ. With 5 bases clipped from V and 9 bases from J, the junction kept 4 bases outside the gene matches. Here the CDR3 reads CASSRTGGIEQFF. The CDR3 DNA is TGTGCCAGCAGCCGGACAGGGGGAATTGAGCAGTTCTTC.

The chain carries TRBV7-9 and TRBJ2-1; D not certain. V lost 5 bases to trimming and J lost 8 bases, with 13 bases between them. In germline, CDR1 is SEHNR, CDR2 FQNEAQ (reference sequence). The CDR3 covers 13 residues. The CDR3 DNA sequence: TGTGCCAGCAGCCCGACTCTAGAGGATGAGCAGTTCTTC. It encodes CASSPTLEDEQFF.

This clonotype was detected ten times or more. CDR3 amino acids: CSAPLGQTYNSPLHF. CDR3 DNA sequence: TGCAGTGCTCCTTTGGGACAGACCTATAATTCACCCCTCCACTTT. The chain is built from TRBV20-1 and TRBJ1-6; 7 nucleotides align to TRBD1. The V gene end was trimmed by 5 bases and the J gene end by 2 bases; junction bases not matched to a gene: 6. Germline values: CDR1 DFQATT, CDR2 SNEGSKA (reference sequence). The CDR3 loop spans 15 amino acids.

The V and J genes are TRBV20-1 and TRBJ1-3; 11 bases map to TRBD1. CDR1 is DFQATT, CDR2 SNEGSKA, per germline (reference sequence). There are 15 residues in the CDR3. V shed 3 bases, J shed 1 base, and the junction held 2 bases outside the gene matches. This CDR3 reads CSARDRGLSGNTIYF. The CDR3 bases are TGCAGTGCTAGGGACAGGGGGCTTTCTGGAAACACCATATATTTT.

This clonotype was recorded many times. The V gene is TRBV7-6, the J gene TRBJ1-2; D ambiguous. CDR3 size: 14 residues. Germline V gene sequence: CDR1 SGHVS, CDR2 FNYEAQ. Trimming took 1 base from V and 5 from J, leaving 11 bases between them. This CDR3 reads CASSLGARDYGYTF. CDR3 nucleotides: TGTGCCAGCAGCTTAGGGGCACGGGATTATGGCTACACCTTC.